This T cell receptor (beta chain) came from a study of T cell repertoires in cytomegalovirus infection. About the research overall: TCR beta signatures that were public indicated CMV infection and matching HLA type.

Study-level points and caveats: Cumulated frequencies of public TCR beta families served to identify carriers of CMV plus the relevant HLA. HLA-C-restricted TCR beta clonotypes specific for CMV led the ex vivo response.

A single record per CDR3 protein comes from TCRdb applying MiXCR to the reads. The sample gives more than 350,000 distinct CDR3 sequences, around 32% of which show up once; roughly 13% is in the top ten. Trimming stripped 0 bases from V and 4 bases from J, with 15 bases between. The germline V gene encodes CDR1 SEHNR and CDR2 FQNEAQ (reference sequence). The CDR3 spans 16 residues. This clonotype was seen ten or more times. Antigen: not known. Sequences were obtained from PBMCs. The TCR sequence derives from a human donor in good health (CMV status not recorded). Some clones in this sample may be carry-over from other donors' samples. The V and J genes are TRBV7-9 and TRBJ1-1; D unresolved. CDR3 sequence: CASSLALGPGPTEAFF. The CDR3 DNA follows: TGTGCCAGCAGCTTAGCGCTGGGCCCCGGGCCCACTGAAGCTTTCTTT.